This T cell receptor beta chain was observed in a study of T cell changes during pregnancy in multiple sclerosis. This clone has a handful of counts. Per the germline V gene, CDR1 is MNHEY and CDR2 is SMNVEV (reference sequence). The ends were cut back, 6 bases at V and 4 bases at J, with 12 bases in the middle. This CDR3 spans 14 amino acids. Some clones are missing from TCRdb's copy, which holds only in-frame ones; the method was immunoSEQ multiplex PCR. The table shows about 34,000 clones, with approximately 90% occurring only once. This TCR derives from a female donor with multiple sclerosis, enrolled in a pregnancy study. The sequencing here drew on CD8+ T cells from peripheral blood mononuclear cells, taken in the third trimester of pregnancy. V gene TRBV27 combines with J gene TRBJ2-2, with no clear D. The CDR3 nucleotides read TGTGCCAGCAGGTTGGCCGGGTTCACCGGGGAGCTGTTTTTT. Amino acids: CASRLAGFTGELFF.